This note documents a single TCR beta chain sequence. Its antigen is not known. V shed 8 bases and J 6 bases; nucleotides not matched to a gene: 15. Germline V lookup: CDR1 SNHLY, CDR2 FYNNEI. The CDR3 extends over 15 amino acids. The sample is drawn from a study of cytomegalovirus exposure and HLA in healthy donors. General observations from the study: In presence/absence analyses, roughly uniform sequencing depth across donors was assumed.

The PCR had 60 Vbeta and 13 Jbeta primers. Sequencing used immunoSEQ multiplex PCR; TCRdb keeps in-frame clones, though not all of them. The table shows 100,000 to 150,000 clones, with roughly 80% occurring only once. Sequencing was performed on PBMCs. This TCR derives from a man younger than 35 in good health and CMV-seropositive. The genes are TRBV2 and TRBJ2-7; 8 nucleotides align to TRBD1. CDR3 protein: CASYPGTQGGSEQYF. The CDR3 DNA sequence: TGTGCCAGCTACCCAGGAACACAGGGGGGAAGCGAGCAGTACTTC. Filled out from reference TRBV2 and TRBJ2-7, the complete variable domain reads EPEVTQTPSHQVTQMGQEVILRCVPISNHLYFYWYRQILGQKVEFLVSFYNNEISEKSEIFDDQFSVERPDGSNFTLKIRSTKLEDSAMYFCASYPGTQGGSEQYFGPGTRLTVT.